Sequencing of this TCR beta chain was carried out in a study of T-cell reconstitution after alpha-beta-depleted transplantation in children. Unique molecular identifiers were used in preparing the TCRbeta library. TCRdb independently ran MiXCR on the PCR reads; one entry per CDR3 protein. Of a few hundred thousand distinct CDR3 sequences in the sample, 10% are singletons; the top ten hold 2% to 2.5%. Germline lookup yields CDR1 MNHEY and CDR2 SMNVEV (reference sequence). The CDR3 totals 16 residues. V was clipped by 3 bases and J by 0 bases; unmatched bases: 3. This clonotype showed up just a few times.

The source is a human donor who donated a stem cell graft to a child with acute lymphoblastic leukemia. The input for sequencing was PBMCs from the stem cell graft donor, taken from the stem cell graft. The chain uses TRBV27 and TRBJ2-1; 9 bases agree with TRBD2. This CDR3 is CASSFRLAASYNEQFF. The CDR3 DNA follows: TGTGCCAGCAGTTTCCGACTAGCGGCCTCCTACAATGAGCAGTTCTTC.